Shown below are 5 T cell receptor beta chains from a single sample sequenced in a study of T cells expressing NK-cell markers. After re-calling the 5' RACE reads, TCRdb lists one entry per CDR3 protein, DNA absent. This sample's clone table lists fewer than 550,000 distinct CDR3 sequences. Sequencing used blood T cells: a sorted CD56 or NKG2C T cell subset, CD4+ or CD8+ T cells, or bulk PBMC T cells (not recorded which). Receptors were obtained from a woman in her forties or fifties in good health.

The chain employs TRBV6-5 and TRBJ2-1. Germline CDR1 reads MNHEY; CDR2 reads SVGAGI. The CDR3 has 14 amino acids. The chain's CDR3 is CASSYSGVRNEQFF.

This sequence joins TRBV20-1 and TRBJ1-4; TCRdb selects TRBD1, and the lack of DNA leaves this call unchecked. Germline CDR1 and CDR2: DFQATT and SNEGSKA (reference sequence). The CDR3 is made up of 14 amino acids. CDR3 protein: CSARAGTGDEKLFF.

The chain is built from TRBV4-1 and TRBJ1-1. Germline-derived CDR1 and CDR2 are MGHRA and YSYEKL. This CDR3 contains 14 residues. The CDR3 spells CASSQGGSFLEAFF.

This chain links TRBV20-1 with TRBJ2-3; lacking DNA, the TRBD2 call made by TCRdb goes unchecked. CDR3 size: 13 residues. CDR1 DFQATT and CDR2 SNEGSKA come from the germline V gene (reference sequence). The CDR3 protein is CSASLALADTQYF.

The rearrangement joins TRBV19 to TRBJ2-3; TCRdb's D call, TRBD2, is unchecked because there is no DNA. Germline V gene data show CDR1 as LNHDA and CDR2 as SQIVND (reference sequence). The CDR3 consists of 17 residues. The chain's CDR3 is CASSIGRTSGSTDTQYF.